The 27 T cell receptor beta chains below were found in one sample sequenced in a study of T cells in Graves' hyperthyroidism and ophthalmopathy. The TCR beta CDR3 regions underwent amplification using RNA transcripts as the source. Initially, a first-round RT-PCR of the TCR CDR3 employed the HTBI primer set. One entry per CDR3 protein results from TCRdb running MiXCR on the multiplex PCR reads. Of hundreds of thousands of distinct CDR3 sequences listed, less than 25% are singletons. Input material: blood. Source of these receptors: a man aged 25-45 years with Graves' ophthalmopathy.

The chain recombines TRBV30 with TRBJ2-7; a weak D match, TRBD2 (5 bases). The ends were cut back, 5 bases at V and 2 bases at J, with 10 bases in the middle. Germline loops: CDR1 GTSNPN, CDR2 SVGIG (reference sequence). The CDR3 has 12 residues. The CDR3 DNA is TGTGCCTGGTCGGGGAGTGCCTACGAGCAGTACTTC. It encodes CAWSGSAYEQYF.

This clonotype was seen repeatedly, ten times or more. The V gene is TRBV5-1, the J gene TRBJ2-1; 11 positions agree with TRBD1. Germline V gives CDR1 SGHRS, CDR2 YFSETQ. The CDR3 has 15 amino acids. The J segment lost 3 bases and the V segment lost 5 bases, leaving 4 bases of the junction unmatched. The CDR3 spells CASRSDRGRYNEQFF. DNA for the CDR3: TGCGCCAGCAGGTCGGACAGGGGGCGCTACAATGAGCAGTTCTTC.

This clonotype turned up a few times. The chain combines TRBV28 with TRBJ1-1, with a tentative D call TRBD1 (5 bases). The CDR3 runs to 14 residues. V lost 2 bases to trimming and J lost 5 bases, with 12 bases between them. Germline CDR1 is MDHEN and CDR2 is SYDVKM. In nucleotides, the CDR3 is TGTGCCAGCAGTTTACTTCCAGGGAGGACTGAAGCTTTCTTT. It yields the protein CASSLLPGRTEAFF. The full variable domain, in which reference TRBV28 and TRBJ1-1 provide the parts outside the CDR3, is DVKVTQSSRYLVKRTGEKVFLECVQDMDHENMFWYRQDPGLGLRLIYFSYDVKMKEKGDIPEGYSVSREKKERFSLILESASTNQTSMYLCASSLLPGRTEAFFGQGTRLTVV.

The chain links TRBV18 to TRBJ1-2; the D is unclear. CDR3 size: 15 residues. Trimming took off 4 bases at V and 3 bases at J, with 15 bases between the two ends. Germline assignment: CDR1 KGHSH and CDR2 LQKENI. CDR3 nucleotide sequence: TGTGCCAGCTCACTAAACCTAGAGGGATACTATGGCTACACCTTC. It encodes CASSLNLEGYYGYTF.

This chain connects TRBV6-1 to TRBJ2-1, with D unresolved. The germline V gene encodes CDR1 MNHNS and CDR2 SASEGT. The CDR3 totals 12 residues. Trimming removed 5 bases from V and 8 bases from J, with 10 bases in between. CDR3 nucleotide sequence: TGTGCCAGCAGTACCCCTGGGCATGAGCAGTTCTTC. This encodes CASSTPGHEQFF.

This clonotype was recorded a few times. This sequence joins TRBV7-3 and TRBJ2-5, with 9 bases aligning to TRBD1. V was clipped by 5 bases and J by 4 bases; unmatched bases: 8. This CDR3 spans 15 amino acids. Looked up from germline, CDR1 is SGHTA and CDR2 is FQGTGA. CDR3: CASSRGGQGPETQYF. For the CDR3, the DNA is TGTGCCAGCAGCCGTGGGGGACAGGGTCCAGAGACCCAGTACTTC.

The rearrangement uses TRBV5-1 and TRBJ1-1, with D maybe TRBD1 (5 bases). V shed 0 bases and J shed 4 bases, with 16 bases lying between them. Germline V gene lookup returns CDR1 SGHRS and CDR2 YFSETQ. The CDR3 length is 16 residues. In nucleotides, the CDR3 is TGCGCCAGCAGCTTGGGTTCAGGGTCCATGACCACTGAAGCTTTCTTT. Translating it yields CASSLGSGSMTTEAFF.

The chain is built from TRBV7-2 and TRBJ1-3, with unresolved D. The V gene lost 5 bases and the J gene lost 4 bases, with 9 bases spanning the gap. This CDR3 has 13 residues. Germline lookup yields CDR1 SGHTA and CDR2 FQGNSA. CDR3 nucleotide sequence: TGTGCCAGCAGCAAGGGATACGGAAACACCATATATTTT. This encodes CASSKGYGNTIYF.

This clonotype was found many times. The CDR3 bases are TGTGCCAGTAGTACCGACAGGGGGCTTCACAATGAGCAGTTCTTC. It yields the protein CASSTDRGLHNEQFF. The V and J genes are TRBV19 and TRBJ2-1; 10 nucleotides line up with TRBD1. The CDR3 sequence is 15 residues long. With 4 bases clipped from V and 5 bases from J, the junction kept 5 bases outside the gene matches. From germline, CDR1 is LNHDA and CDR2 SQIVND (reference sequence).

V usage is TRBV7-2 and J usage is TRBJ2-1, with D possibly being TRBD1 (6 bases). Germline CDR1 is SGHTA and CDR2 is FQGNSA. This CDR3 comprises 15 residues. V lost 5 bases and J 4 bases, leaving 15 bases between the germline ends. As DNA, the CDR3 is TGTGCCAGCAGCCCCCAGGGGACGAATTACAATGAGCAGTTCTTC. Translation gives CASSPQGTNYNEQFF.

The gene calls are TRBV29-1 and TRBJ2-7; no reliable D call. Germline V gene sequence: CDR1 SQVTM, CDR2 ANQGSEA. The CDR3 is made up of 12 amino acids. The germline V and J ends were trimmed by 2 bases and 0 bases, with 5 bases remaining between them. Here the CDR3 reads CSVELNSYEQYF. CDR3 bases: TGCAGCGTTGAACTTAACTCCTACGAGCAGTACTTC.

Many counts were recorded for this clonotype. A read error may account for a junction end that differs from germline. This chain joins TRBV5-1 and TRBJ2-7; D gene uncertain. CDR1 is SGHRS, CDR2 YFSETQ, per germline. CDR3 length: 11 residues. The CDR3 loop is CASSSTYEQYF. The CDR3 DNA follows: TGTGCCAGCAGTTCCACCTACGAGCAGTACTTC. Drawing the rest from reference TRBV5-1 and TRBJ2-7, the complete variable domain is KAGVTQTPRYLIKTRGQQVTLSCSPISGHRSVSWYQQTPGQGLQFLFEYFSETQRNKGNFPGRFSGRQFSNSRSEMNVSTLELGDSALYLCASSSTYEQYFGPGTRLTVT.

This clonotype was recorded a few times. V gene TRBV18 combines with J gene TRBJ1-2; TRBD1 matches at 8 bases. CDR1 KGHSH and CDR2 LQKENI come from the germline V gene. CDR3 length: 15 residues. The J segment lost 4 bases and the V segment lost 5 bases, leaving 9 bases of the junction unmatched. CDR3 in amino acids: CASSTLAGGGYGYTF. The CDR3 DNA follows: TGTGCCAGCTCAACCTTGGCAGGGGGCGGCTATGGCTACACCTTC.

The chain uses TRBV20-1 and TRBJ1-2, with D possibly matching TRBD1 (6 bases). The CDR3 has 14 amino acids. Germline V gene sequence: CDR1 DFQATT, CDR2 SNEGSKA (reference sequence). The ends were cut back, 3 bases at V and 4 bases at J, with 15 bases in the middle. The CDR3 here is CSASTDRTSYGYTF. For the CDR3, the DNA is TGCAGTGCTAGTACAGACAGGACTAGCTATGGCTACACCTTC.

A few counts support this clonotype. The CDR3 loop reads CASSLVGRQETQYF. The CDR3 nucleotides read TGTGCCAGCAGCTTAGTGGGCAGACAAGAGACCCAGTACTTC. This rearrangement joins TRBV11-2 to TRBJ2-5; D gene ambiguous. V was clipped by 1 base and J by 2 bases, with 8 bases between them. Germline CDR1 and CDR2: SGHAT and FQNNGV. The CDR3 is 14 amino acids.

This clonotype was counted many times. The chain couples TRBV3-1 to TRBJ2-7; weak D call: TRBD2 (7 bases). Germline V gives CDR1 LGHDT, CDR2 YNNKEL (reference sequence). The CDR3 has 16 residues. The V and J ends lost 4 bases and 3 bases respectively, with 19 bases between them. The DNA of the CDR3 is TGTGCCAGCAGCCCGGGCGGGGGCGCTTGGGTCTACGAGCAGTACTTC. This sequence encodes CASSPGGGAWVYEQYF.

The chain links TRBV6-2 or TRBV6-3 to TRBJ2-1; tentatively, D is TRBD2 (5 bases). Germline lookup yields CDR1 MNHEY and CDR2 SVGEGT. V lost 10 bases to trimming and J lost 12 bases, with 19 bases between them. This CDR3 comprises 12 residues. The CDR3 is CATGLTGILQFF. DNA for the CDR3: TGTGCCACAGGCTTAACCGGGATCTTGCAGTTCTTC.

The chain carries TRBV11-2 and TRBJ2-2; 7 nucleotides agree with TRBD2. This CDR3 is 16 amino acids long. The V and J ends lost 5 bases and 5 bases, in that order; junction bases with no gene match: 11. The germline V gene encodes CDR1 SGHAT and CDR2 FQNNGV. As DNA, the CDR3 is TGTGCCAGCAGCCTCCGACGGGGGGTTAATACCGGGGAGCTGTTTTTT. It yields the protein CASSLRRGVNTGELFF.

In this sample, this clonotype turned up many times. The V call is TRBV11-2, the J call TRBJ2-2; D might be TRBD1 (5 bases). The CDR3 length is 11 residues. From germline, CDR1 is SGHAT and CDR2 FQNNGV. V was clipped by 6 bases and J by 7 bases, with 6 bases between them. CDR3 nucleotide sequence: TGTGCCAGCAGAGGACACGGGGAGCTGTTTTTT. Protein product: CASRGHGELFF.

This clonotype was counted at least ten times. The V call is TRBV20-1, the J call TRBJ2-7, with 9 bases fitting TRBD2. The germline V gene encodes CDR1 DFQATT and CDR2 SNEGSKA (reference sequence). J lost 4 bases, V lost 0 bases, and 10 bases had no gene match. This CDR3 region has 16 residues. The CDR3 here is CSARDGRRTSEYEQYF. The CDR3 coding sequence is TGCAGTGCTAGAGATGGGAGGAGGACTAGCGAATACGAGCAGTACTTC.

This clonotype turned up a few times. V and J are TRBV5-1 and TRBJ2-5; D gene unclear. V was pared by 3 bases and J by 4 bases, with 13 bases between. Per the germline V gene, CDR1 is SGHRS and CDR2 is YFSETQ. The CDR3 totals 14 residues. In nucleotides, the CDR3 is TGCGCCAGCAGCTCTGCTCTGACTGGAGAGACCCAGTACTTC. Its translation: CASSSALTGETQYF.

The chain employs TRBV6-2 or TRBV6-3 and TRBJ2-3; D is unresolved. The CDR3 has 15 residues. The germline V gene has CDR1 MNHEY and CDR2 SVGEGT. The ends were cut back, 5 bases at V and 0 bases at J, with 12 bases in the middle. In DNA form, the CDR3 reads TGTGCCAGCAGTCGTCTTAAATCTAGCACAGATACGCAGTATTTT. It specifies CASSRLKSSTDTQYF.

This clonotype was seen only a few times. This chain joins TRBV28 and TRBJ2-7; D ambiguous. V lost 4 bases and J 5 bases, leaving 9 bases between the germline ends. The CDR3 has 12 residues. Germline-derived CDR1 and CDR2 are MDHEN and SYDVKM. CDR3 sequence reads: CASSYSLNEQYF. CDR3 DNA: TGTGCCAGCAGTTACTCCTTGAACGAGCAGTACTTC.

The CDR3 protein is CASSGSGAGNEKLFF. The CDR3 DNA is TGCGCCAGCAGCGGATCAGGGGCCGGCAATGAAAAACTGTTTTTT. The chain combines TRBV5-1 with TRBJ1-4; weak D call: TRBD1 (6 bases). The CDR3 sequence is 15 residues long. The germline gives CDR1 SGHRS, CDR2 YFSETQ. V was pared by 4 bases and J by 5 bases, with 15 bases between.

The rearrangement joins TRBV28 to TRBJ2-7, with D perhaps TRBD2 (6 bases). The germline CDR1 and CDR2 sequences are MDHEN and SYDVKM. This CDR3 comprises 13 residues. V dropped 6 bases and J dropped 3 bases, with 12 bases sitting between them. The CDR3 DNA reads TGTGCCAGCAGATCCGGGACTTACTACGAGCAGTACTTC. It translates to CASRSGTYYEQYF.

V usage is TRBV28 and J usage is TRBJ1-1; D gene ambiguous. CDR3 length equals 12 residues. Germline CDR1 reads MDHEN; CDR2 reads SYDVKM. Trimming left V 7 bases short and J 8 bases short, with 14 bases between. The chain's CDR3 is CASNATYPEAFF. The CDR3 DNA follows: TGTGCCAGCAATGCCACATACCCCGAAGCTTTCTTT.

The table lists this clonotype with many counts. V and J are TRBV11-2 and TRBJ2-2, with TRBD2 identical over 7 bases. The CDR3 runs 16 residues. Germline V lookup: CDR1 SGHAT, CDR2 FQNNGV. After removal of 0 bases from V and 0 bases from J, the junction contained 1 base not matched to a gene. The CDR3 DNA is TGTGCCAGCAGCTTAGATCTAGCGGCGAACACCGGGGAGCTGTTTTTT. This translates into CASSLDLAANTGELFF.